Below, one T cell receptor beta chain is given with its context. Trimming took 2 bases from V and 6 from J, leaving 14 bases between them. From germline, CDR1 is SGHRS and CDR2 YFSETQ. The CDR3 extends over 14 amino acids. This sample is part of a study of CD4+ T cells in melanoma. Clones were sequenced by immunoSEQ multiplex PCR, and TCRdb holds only the in-frame ones, with some missing. This table holds more than 13,000 clones, over 70% found once. This receptor was identified in a human donor with melanoma. This sequence joins TRBV5-1 and TRBJ1-1, with D possibly matching TRBD1 (6 bases). Input material: cells from a culture (not recorded whether cultured in vitro). CDR3 DNA: TGCGCCAGCAGCTTATCAGGGGATGGGCCTGAAGCTTTCTTT. Amino acid sequence: CASSLSGDGPEAFF.